This TCR beta chain was recorded in a study of cytomegalovirus exposure and HLA in healthy donors (dated by TCRdb to about 2017). For the wider study: An earlier analysis of under 600 of the donors reported 250 to 300 Gb of sequence data and more than 90 million unique TCR beta sequences from 150 million to 200 million T cells. An early release covering 500 to 750 HLA-typed donors comprised about 300 gigabases of sequencing data and some 79 million unique TCR sequences. Of the approximately 400 genotyped donors, over 70% fell in the genetic ancestry cluster associated with self-reported Caucasian donors. The study aimed to test whether cataloging public T cell receptors could reveal signatures of past pathogen exposure. The study profiled the T cell repertoires of under 700 subjects by immunosequencing and related them to cytomegalovirus serostatus. A separate validation cohort of about 110 different subjects was used in addition to the 666-subject first cohort. High-throughput TCR immunosequencing, statistical association of individual TCRs with disease status, and machine learning were combined to predict cytomegalovirus infection status. A later analysis re-analyzed previously published TCR beta repertoires from hundreds of donors and added high-resolution HLA genotyping to study TCR occurrence patterns. The later analysis used no new phenotypic data to find candidate immune exposures, relying instead on TCR beta sequences and their occurrence across donors. An earlier analysis of roughly 580 of the donors used high-throughput TCR beta sequencing to judge whether each TCR beta V gene segment behaved as functional or pseudogenic. Donor age, sex, ethnicity and CMV serostatus were compiled alongside the repertoire data. Genome-wide SNP genotypes for about three fifths of the roughly 700 donors were used in a later genetic analysis, which treated that subset as a discovery cohort. Every discovery cohort repertoire had been produced on one sequencing platform. Both class I and class II loci were covered by HLA typing, at four-digit resolution. Typing coverage varied by locus: about 629-640 donors for A, B, C, DRB1 and DQB1; 522 for DQA1; more than 600 for DPA1; more than 450 for DPB1. Four to six DR-DQ haplotypes were handled as single units for association and clustering, since linkage in the cohort was strong. On average, around 240,000 unique TCR beta nucleotide sequences were sequenced per donor among 398 genotyped donors of the cohort, with approximately 18% of those sequences being non-productive.

Germline trimming amounts to 2 bases on V and 0 bases on J, with 8 as the count of junction bases outside the gene matches. Reading from cysteine to phenylalanine, the CDR3 counts 18 amino acids. Kept here is only the CDR3 DNA, which spans 54 bases and is read in frame from base 1. According to the germline V gene, CDR1 reads MDHEN and CDR2 reads SYDVKM. The cohort comprised 550 to 700 healthy bone marrow donors. All cohort members were sampled while nominally healthy, although unrecorded immune exposures were likely present. The donor tested CMV seropositive, placing the donor among the 289 seropositive members of the cohort. A peripheral blood sample was provided by each donor, and peripheral blood mononuclear cells were used for TCR beta sequencing. The Qiagen DNeasy Blood Extraction Kit was used to extract genomic DNA from the blood cell samples. Broader findings and caveats from the paper: A further reported finding was that TCR beta sequences accurately predicted the HLA-A and HLA-B alleles for most subjects in the first cohort. Because some donors lacked HLA typing at each locus, the association tests relied only on the typed subset. Some IMGT-functional V segments, including TRBV6-2 and TRBV6-3, could not be distinguished by the 87-base-pair reads and were therefore excluded. In this cohort, only TCR beta chains were sequenced, and detectable features were limited by the absence of alpha or paired-chain data. A later analysis found that most CMV-associated TCR beta chains appeared HLA-restricted, with HLA associations seemingly driven largely by CMV exposure. Because counts were too low, roughly 17 rarely observed V segments, including chromosome 9 orphons, were left out of the earlier analysis of 587 of the donors. Most TCR sequences were seen in very few donors, while some public TCRs were found in many individuals. According to a later analysis, TCR association rates differed among HLA loci, with DRB1 alleles showing the most associated TCRs and HLA-C alleles showing the fewest. A group of highly shared sequence variants was considered likely to be a technical artifact of the sequencing pipeline. A few of the identified cytomegalovirus-associated TCR beta chains were confirmed in vitro to be specific for cytomegalovirus antigens. Correlated functional status among segregating V segments might be attributable to linkage disequilibrium, but an unknown experimental factor could not be ruled out. In the study, about 150 TCR beta chains were listed as associated with cytomegalovirus. In both the original and validation cohorts, the classifier was reported to diagnose cytomegalovirus status with high specificity and sensitivity. Strong co-occurrence of HLA alleles, especially DR and DQ, made assigning TCR associations to individual alleles difficult. In a later analysis, HLA-associated TCR beta chains showed more clonal expansion and lower generation probabilities than non-associated chains that were equally common. A later genetic analysis associated a missense DCLRE1C variant with V-gene and J-gene trimming of TCR beta chains, and an independent cohort replicated the association. Presence/absence analyses assumed roughly uniform sequencing depth across donors, an assumption that may not hold. In a later analysis, several top co-occurrence clusters were reported to appear linked to parvovirus B19, influenza, CMV and Epstein-Barr virus. For the cohort, immune exposure information was limited to CMV serostatus. A later analysis associated approximately 17,000 TCR beta sequences with specific HLA alleles at a false discovery rate of 0.05. The authors suggested that the approach could potentially be extended to other disease states and immunological phenotypes. According to a later genetic analysis, donors in an Asian-associated ancestry cluster had fewer N-insertions in productive TCRs than the roughly 670-donor mean. In an earlier analysis of 587 of the donors, most TCR beta V segments were observed in productive rearrangements about 87% or about 30% of the time, broadly matching IMGT annotations.

On this clone: The antigen this receptor binds is unknown. No base-level quality is on record; no much larger clone is a single base apart.

The library was produced with the immunoSEQ multiplex PCR assay. For the multiplex PCR, a mixture combining 60 forward primers for TCR Vbeta segments and 13 reverse primers for TCR Jbeta segments was used. Amplification of the CDR3 region of rearranged TCR beta genes was performed with a multiplex PCR assay on genomic DNA. Amplified TCR beta libraries were sequenced as 87-base-pair reads on the Illumina HiSeq System. The authors' pipeline ran thus. In a later analysis, approximately 74 million unique TCR beta chains were counted across the 650 to 750 repertoires, and roughly 11 million of these chains were shared by at least two donors. Raw reads were error-corrected and collapsed into unique sequences with a nearest-neighbor algorithm that merged closely related sequences to remove PCR and sequencing errors. To assign V, D and J gene segments, CDR3 sequences were aligned to IMGT reference sequences. For a sequence to be retained, a match of at least six nucleotides to both a V gene segment and a J gene segment was required. A rearrangement was called productive if the CDR3 had no stop codons and remained in frame with V and J, and every other rearrangement was called non-productive. Following IMGT convention, CDR3 was defined as the stretch from the second conserved V-encoded cysteine up to the conserved J-encoded phenylalanine. The earlier analysis of about 500 of the donors excluded sequences that lacked an unambiguous match to a single V gene segment. In an earlier analysis of several hundred of the donors, V segments were called functional above 56.7% productive rearrangements and were called segregating when the between-donor standard deviation exceeded 5%. A statistical classification framework was built to diagnose cytomegalovirus status from the catalog of TCR beta chain sequences. A later analysis assigned V and J genes by comparing TCR nucleotide sequences with IMGT/GENE-DB human TR gene sequences. A later analysis assigned CDR3 sequences and most-parsimonious VDJ recombination scenarios with the TCRdist pipeline. In a later analysis, each TCR beta chain was defined by its CDR3 amino acid sequence together with its V-gene family, and reads without a unique V-gene family were excluded. A later analysis removed roughly 590 highly shared, low-generation-probability nucleotide sequences to deal with suspected cross-contamination and a sequencing artifact. A later analysis calculated a clonal expansion index for each public chain from normalized within-repertoire ranks of inferred template counts. In a later analysis, generation probabilities were computed with a VDJ recombination model fitted to out-of-frame rearrangements, and the resulting probabilities were checked against IGoR. In a later analysis, hypergeometric tests were used to score TCR-TCR, TCR-HLA and TCR-CMV co-occurrence, with a repertoire-size bias correction applied to TCR pairs. To estimate false discovery rates, a later analysis permuted the HLA or CMV assignments 20 times. In a later analysis, co-occurring TCRs were grouped using DBSCAN, with TCRdist sequence similarity added in when clustering inside HLA-allele-positive subsets. For co-occurrence clustering, repertoires with fewer than 30,000 or more than 120,000 public chains were excluded, along with 5 or 6 repertoires with anomalous nucleotide sharing. TCRdb retrieved this table from immuneACCESS and kept in-frame rearrangements only. Not all clones are present; in checked studies, unresolved V genes account for under half, and no reason is known for the remainder. That table gives V, J and clone size, and the DNA gave D and trimming. This sample has about 190,000 clones in its table, and 70% to 85% of those were observed once. The top ten clones comprise around 3.6% of the sample.

The sequence was collected from a man aged 40-49 years in good health and CMV-seropositive. The chain employs TRBV28 and TRBJ2-3; TRBD2 aligns with 10 central bases. What was sequenced was PBMCs. The CDR3 region has the sequence CASSLVASGSGSTDTQYF. In nucleotides, the sequence is TGTGCCAGCAGTTTAGTGGCTAGCGGGAGCGGGAGCACAGATACGCAGTATTTT.